This TCR beta chain was profiled in a study of read filtering for tumor transcriptome and immune sequencing. Study information: Among patients, 17 to 20 were male and around 14 female, aged about 45 to 85 (mean about 69).

V shed 4 bases and J shed 6 bases, with 22 bases lying between them. CDR1 and CDR2 from the germline V gene are SQVTM and ANQGSEA. CDR3 length: 15 amino acids. Whole-study results and caveats: IR-seq captured clonotypes deeper and more reliably than RNA-seq. About four fifths of IR-seq clonotypes had a single read, yet these held approximately 3.7% of reads.

The sample holds many counts of this clonotype. Antigen: not known. Every patient had bone marrow sampled while the disease was active. The library was built from 400 ng RNA with molecular barcoded adaptors for alpha/delta and beta/gamma chains. TCRdb independently ran MiXCR on the reads; one entry per CDR3 protein. The sample gives about 48,000 distinct CDR3 sequences, roughly 20% of which show up once; approximately 15% is in the top ten. The rearrangement joins TRBV29-1 to TRBJ2-7, with D perhaps assigned TRBD1 or TRBD2 (5 bases each). Sequencing was performed on a population of CD138-negative cells sorted from bone marrow. The receptor was derived from a donor at least 40 years old with multiple myeloma. The CDR3 reads CSVGAGTRVQSEQYF. CDR3 nucleotides: TGCAGCGTTGGGGCCGGGACCCGAGTTCAAAGCGAGCAGTACTTC.